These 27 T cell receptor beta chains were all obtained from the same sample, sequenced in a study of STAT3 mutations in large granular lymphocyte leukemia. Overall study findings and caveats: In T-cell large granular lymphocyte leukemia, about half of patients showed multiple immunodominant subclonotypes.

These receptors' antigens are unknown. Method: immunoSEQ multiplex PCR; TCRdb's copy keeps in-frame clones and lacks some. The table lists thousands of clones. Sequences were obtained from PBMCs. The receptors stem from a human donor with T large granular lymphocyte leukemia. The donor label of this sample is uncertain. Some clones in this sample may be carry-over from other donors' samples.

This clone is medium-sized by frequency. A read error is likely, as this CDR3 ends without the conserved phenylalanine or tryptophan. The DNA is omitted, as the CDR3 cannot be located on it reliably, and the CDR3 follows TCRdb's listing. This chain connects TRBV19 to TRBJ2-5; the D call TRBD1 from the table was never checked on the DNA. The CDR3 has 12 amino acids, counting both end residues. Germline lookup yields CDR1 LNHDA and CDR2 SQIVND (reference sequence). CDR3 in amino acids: CASSRKDTSQET.

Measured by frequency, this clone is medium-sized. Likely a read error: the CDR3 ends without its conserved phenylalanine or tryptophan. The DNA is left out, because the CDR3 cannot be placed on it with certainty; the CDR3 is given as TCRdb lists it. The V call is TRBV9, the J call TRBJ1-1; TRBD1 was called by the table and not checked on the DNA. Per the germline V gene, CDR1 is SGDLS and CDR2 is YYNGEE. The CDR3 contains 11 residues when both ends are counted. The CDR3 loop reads CASSPRAEVTE.

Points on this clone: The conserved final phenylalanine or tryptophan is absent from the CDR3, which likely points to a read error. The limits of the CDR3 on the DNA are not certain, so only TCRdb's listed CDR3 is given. The CDR3 region is CASTRGSNYG. This chain connects TRBV19 to TRBJ1-2; the table names TRBD1, a call not compared with the DNA. The CDR3 is 10 residues long, counting both termini. Germline CDR1 LNHDA, CDR2 SQIVND (reference sequence).

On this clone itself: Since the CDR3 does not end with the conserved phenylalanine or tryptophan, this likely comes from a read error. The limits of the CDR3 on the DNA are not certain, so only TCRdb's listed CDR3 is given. The chain's CDR3 is CASNDSPGYTE. This chain uses TRBV6-1 with TRBJ1-1; the table names TRBD1, a call not compared with the DNA. Germline lookup yields CDR1 MNHNS and CDR2 SASEGT. The CDR3 is made up of 11 amino acids, end residues included.

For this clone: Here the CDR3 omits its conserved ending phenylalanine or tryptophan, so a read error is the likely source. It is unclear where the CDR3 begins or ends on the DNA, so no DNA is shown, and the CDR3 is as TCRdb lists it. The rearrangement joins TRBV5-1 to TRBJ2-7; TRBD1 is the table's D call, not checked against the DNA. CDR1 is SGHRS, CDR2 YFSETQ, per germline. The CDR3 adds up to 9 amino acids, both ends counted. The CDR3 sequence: CASGQDVYE.

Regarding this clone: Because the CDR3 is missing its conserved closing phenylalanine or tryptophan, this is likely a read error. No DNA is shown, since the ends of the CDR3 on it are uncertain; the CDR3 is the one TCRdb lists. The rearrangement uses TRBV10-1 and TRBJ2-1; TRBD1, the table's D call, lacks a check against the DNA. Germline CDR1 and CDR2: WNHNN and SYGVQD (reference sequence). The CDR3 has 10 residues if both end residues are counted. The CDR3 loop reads CASSDDRDDE.

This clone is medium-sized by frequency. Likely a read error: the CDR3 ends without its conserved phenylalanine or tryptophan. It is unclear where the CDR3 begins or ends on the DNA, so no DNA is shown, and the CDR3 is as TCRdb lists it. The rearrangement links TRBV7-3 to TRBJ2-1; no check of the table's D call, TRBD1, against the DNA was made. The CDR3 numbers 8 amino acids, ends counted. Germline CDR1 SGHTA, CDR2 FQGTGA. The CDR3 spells CASSQGGE.

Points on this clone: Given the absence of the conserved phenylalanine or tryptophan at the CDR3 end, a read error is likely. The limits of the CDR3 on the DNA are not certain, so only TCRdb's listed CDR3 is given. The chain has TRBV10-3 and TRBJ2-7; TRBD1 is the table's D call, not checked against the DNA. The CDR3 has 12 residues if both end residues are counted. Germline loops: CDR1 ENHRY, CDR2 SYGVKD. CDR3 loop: CAISDPGVGFHE.

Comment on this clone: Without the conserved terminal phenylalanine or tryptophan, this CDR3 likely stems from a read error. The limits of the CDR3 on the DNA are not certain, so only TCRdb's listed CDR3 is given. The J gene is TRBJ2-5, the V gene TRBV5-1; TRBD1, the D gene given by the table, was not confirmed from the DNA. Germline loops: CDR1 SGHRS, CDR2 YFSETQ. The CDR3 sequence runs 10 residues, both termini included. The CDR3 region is CASSLDSIRT.

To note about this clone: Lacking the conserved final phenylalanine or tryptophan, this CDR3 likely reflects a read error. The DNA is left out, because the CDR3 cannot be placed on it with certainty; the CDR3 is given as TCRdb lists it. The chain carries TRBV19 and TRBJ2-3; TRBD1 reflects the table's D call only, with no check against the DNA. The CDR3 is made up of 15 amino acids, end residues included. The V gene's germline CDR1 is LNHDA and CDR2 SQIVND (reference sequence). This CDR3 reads CASSQTHKTGGAADT.

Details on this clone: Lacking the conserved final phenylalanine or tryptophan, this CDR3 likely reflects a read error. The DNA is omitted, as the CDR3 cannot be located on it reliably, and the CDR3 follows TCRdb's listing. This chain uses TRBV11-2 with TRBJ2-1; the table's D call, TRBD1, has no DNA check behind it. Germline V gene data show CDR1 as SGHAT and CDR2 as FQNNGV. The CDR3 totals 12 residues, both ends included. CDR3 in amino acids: CASSLVANANNE.

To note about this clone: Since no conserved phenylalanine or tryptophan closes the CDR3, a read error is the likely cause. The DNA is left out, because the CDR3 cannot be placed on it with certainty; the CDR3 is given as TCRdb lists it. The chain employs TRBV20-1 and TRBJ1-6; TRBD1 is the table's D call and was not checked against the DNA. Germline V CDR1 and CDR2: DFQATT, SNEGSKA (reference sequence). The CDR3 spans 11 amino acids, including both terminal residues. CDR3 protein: CSATSGQGRSP.

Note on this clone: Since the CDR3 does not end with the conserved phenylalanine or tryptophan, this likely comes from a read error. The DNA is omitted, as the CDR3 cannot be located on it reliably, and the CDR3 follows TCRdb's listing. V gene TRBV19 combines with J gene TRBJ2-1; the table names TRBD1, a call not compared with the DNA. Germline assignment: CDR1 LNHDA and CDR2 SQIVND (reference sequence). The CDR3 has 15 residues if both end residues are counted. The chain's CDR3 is CASSILHPWGSRGNE.

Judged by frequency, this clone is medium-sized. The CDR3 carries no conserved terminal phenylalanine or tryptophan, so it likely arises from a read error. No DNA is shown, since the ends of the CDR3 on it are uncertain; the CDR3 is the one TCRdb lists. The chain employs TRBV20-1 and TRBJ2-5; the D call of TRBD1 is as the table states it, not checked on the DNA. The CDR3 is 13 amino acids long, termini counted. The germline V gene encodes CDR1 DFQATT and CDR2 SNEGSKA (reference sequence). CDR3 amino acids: CSAIRERDRELET.

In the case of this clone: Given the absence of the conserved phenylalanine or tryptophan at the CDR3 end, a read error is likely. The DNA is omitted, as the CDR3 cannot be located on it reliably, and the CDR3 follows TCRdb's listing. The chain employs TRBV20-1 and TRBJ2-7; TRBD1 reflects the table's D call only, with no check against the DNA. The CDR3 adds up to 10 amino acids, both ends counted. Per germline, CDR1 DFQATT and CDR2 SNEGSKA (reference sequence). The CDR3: CSAPGQGISE.

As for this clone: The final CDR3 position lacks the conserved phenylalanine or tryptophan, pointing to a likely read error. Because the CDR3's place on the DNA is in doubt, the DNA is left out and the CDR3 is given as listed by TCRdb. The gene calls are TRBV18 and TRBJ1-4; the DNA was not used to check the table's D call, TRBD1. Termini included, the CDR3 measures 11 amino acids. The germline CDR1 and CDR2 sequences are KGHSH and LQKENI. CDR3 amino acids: CASSPGTGMKK.

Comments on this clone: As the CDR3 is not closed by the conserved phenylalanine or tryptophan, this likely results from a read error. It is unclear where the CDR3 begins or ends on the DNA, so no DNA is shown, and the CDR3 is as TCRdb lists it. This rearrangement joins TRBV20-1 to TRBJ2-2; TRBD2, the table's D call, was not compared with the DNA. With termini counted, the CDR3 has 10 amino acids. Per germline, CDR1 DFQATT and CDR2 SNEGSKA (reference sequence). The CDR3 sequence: CSARDTGIGE.

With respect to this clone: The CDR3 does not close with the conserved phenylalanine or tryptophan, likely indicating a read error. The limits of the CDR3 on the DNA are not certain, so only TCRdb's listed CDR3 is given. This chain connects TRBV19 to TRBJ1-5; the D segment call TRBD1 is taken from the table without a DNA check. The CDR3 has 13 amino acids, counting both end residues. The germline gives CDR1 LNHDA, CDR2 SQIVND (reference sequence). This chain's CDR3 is CASSAPDDGLRQP.

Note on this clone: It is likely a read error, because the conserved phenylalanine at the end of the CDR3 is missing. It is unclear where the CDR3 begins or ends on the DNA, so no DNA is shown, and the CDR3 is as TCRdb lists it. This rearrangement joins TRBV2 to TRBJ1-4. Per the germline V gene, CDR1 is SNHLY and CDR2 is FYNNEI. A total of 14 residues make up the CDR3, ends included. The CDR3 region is CASSEVRLGATNEK.

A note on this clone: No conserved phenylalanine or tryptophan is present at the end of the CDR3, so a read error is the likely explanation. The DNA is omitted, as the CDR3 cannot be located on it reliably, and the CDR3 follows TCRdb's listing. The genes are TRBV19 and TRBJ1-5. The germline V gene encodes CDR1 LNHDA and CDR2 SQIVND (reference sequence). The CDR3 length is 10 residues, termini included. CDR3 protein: CASTRRGLGP.

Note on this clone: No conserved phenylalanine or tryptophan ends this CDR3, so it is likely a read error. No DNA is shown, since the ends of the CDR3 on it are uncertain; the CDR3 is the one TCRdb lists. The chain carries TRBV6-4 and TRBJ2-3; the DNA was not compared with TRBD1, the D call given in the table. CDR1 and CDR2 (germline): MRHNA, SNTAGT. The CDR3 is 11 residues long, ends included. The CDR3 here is CASSDSWSTNT.

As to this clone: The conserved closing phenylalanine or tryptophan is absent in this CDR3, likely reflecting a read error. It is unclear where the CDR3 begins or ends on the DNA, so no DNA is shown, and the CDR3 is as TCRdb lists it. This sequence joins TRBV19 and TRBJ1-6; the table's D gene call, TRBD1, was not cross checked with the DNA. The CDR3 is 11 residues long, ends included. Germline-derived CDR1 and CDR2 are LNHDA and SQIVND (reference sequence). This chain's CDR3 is CASNRDRNNSP.

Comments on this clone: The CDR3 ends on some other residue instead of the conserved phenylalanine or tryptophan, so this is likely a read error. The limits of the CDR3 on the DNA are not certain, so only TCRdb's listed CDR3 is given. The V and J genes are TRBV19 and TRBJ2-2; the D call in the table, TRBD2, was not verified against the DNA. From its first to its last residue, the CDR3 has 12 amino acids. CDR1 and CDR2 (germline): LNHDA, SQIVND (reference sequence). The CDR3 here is CASATGLEGAGE.

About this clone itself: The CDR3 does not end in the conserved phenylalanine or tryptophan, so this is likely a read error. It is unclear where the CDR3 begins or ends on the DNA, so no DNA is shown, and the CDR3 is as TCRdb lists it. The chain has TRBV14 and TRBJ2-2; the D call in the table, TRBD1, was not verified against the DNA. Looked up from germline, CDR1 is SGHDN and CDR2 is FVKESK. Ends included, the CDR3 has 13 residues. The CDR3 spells CASSQLGPVYTGE.

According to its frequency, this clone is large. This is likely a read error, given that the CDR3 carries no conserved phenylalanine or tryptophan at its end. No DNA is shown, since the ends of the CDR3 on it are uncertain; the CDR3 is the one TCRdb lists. CDR3 protein: CASSQDRGDGR. The genes are TRBV4-2 and TRBJ1-1. Per germline, CDR1 LGHNA and CDR2 YNFKEQ. From its first to its last residue, the CDR3 has 11 amino acids.

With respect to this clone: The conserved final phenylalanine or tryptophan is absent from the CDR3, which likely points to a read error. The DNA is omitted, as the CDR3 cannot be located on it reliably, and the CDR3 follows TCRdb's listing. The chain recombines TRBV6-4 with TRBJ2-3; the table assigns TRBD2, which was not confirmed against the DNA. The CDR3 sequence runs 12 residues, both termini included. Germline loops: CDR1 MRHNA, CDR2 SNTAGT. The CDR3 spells CASSRLATHTDT.

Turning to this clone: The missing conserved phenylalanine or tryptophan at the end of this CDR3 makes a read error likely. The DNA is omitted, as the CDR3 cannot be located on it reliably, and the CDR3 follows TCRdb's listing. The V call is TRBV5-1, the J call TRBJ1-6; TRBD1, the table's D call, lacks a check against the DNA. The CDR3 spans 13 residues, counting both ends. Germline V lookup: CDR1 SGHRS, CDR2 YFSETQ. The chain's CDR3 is CASSLGQDSYNSP.